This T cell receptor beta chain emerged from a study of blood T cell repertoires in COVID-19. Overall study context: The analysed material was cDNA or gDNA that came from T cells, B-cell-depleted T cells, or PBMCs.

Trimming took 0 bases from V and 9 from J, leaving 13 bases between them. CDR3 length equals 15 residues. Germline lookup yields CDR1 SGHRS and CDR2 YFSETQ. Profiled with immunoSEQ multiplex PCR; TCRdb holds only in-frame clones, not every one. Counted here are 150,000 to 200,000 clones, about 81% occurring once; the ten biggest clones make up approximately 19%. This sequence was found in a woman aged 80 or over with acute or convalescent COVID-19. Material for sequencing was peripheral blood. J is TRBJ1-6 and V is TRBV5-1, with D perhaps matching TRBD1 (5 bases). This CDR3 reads CASSLGSGEGSPLHF. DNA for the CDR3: TGCGCCAGCAGCTTGGGGTCGGGGGAAGGTTCACCCCTCCACTTT.